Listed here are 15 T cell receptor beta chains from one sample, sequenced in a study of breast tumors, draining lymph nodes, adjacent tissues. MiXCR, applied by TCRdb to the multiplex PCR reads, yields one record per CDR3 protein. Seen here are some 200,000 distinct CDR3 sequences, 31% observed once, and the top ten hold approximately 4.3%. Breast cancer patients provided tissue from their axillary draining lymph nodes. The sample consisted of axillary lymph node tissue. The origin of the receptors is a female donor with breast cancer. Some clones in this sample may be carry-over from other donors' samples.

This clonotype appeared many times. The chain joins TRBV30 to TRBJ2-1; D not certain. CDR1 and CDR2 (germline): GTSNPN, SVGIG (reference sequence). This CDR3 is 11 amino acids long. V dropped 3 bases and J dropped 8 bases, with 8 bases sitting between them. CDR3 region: CAWRVTDEQFF. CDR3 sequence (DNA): TGTGCCTGGAGGGTAACGGATGAGCAGTTCTTC.

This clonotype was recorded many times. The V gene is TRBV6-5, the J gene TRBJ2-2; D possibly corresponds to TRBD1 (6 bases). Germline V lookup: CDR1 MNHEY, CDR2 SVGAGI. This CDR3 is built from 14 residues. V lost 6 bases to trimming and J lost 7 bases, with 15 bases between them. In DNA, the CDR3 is TGTGCCAGCAGAAGCCAGGGGTCTTACGGGGAGCTGTTTTTT. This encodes CASRSQGSYGELFF.

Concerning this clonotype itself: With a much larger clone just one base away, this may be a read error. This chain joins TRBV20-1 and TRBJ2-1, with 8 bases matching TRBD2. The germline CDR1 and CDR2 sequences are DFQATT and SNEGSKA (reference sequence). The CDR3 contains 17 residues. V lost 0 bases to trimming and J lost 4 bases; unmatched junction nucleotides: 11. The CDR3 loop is CSARDGISGKLYNEQFF. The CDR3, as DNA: TGCAGTGCTAGAGATGGGATTAGCGGGAAACTGTACAATGAGCAGTTCTTC.

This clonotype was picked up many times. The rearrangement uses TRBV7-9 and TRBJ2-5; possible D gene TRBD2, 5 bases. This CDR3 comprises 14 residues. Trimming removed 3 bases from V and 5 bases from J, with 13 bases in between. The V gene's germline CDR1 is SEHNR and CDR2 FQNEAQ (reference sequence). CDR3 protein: CASSFSLSGETQYF. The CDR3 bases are TGTGCCAGCAGCTTTAGCCTTTCGGGGGAGACCCAGTACTTC.

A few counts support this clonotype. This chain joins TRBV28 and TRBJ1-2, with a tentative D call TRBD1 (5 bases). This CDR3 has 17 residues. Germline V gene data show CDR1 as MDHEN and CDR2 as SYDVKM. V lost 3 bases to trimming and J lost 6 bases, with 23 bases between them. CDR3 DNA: TGTGCCAGCAGTTTTTTAGGACACACTAAATCTGGCAATGGCTACACCTTC. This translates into CASSFLGHTKSGNGYTF.

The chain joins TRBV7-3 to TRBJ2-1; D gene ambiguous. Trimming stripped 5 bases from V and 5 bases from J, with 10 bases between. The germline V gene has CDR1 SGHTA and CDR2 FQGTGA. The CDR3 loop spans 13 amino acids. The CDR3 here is CASSPPVDNEQFF. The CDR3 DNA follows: TGTGCCAGCAGCCCCCCCGTTGACAATGAGCAGTTCTTC. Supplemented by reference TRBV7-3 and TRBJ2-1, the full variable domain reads GAGVSQTPSNKVTEKGKYVELRCDPISGHTALYWYRQSLGQGPEFLIYFQGTGAADDSGLPNDRFFAVRPEGSVSTLKIQRTERGDSAVYLCASSPPVDNEQFFGPGTRLTVL.

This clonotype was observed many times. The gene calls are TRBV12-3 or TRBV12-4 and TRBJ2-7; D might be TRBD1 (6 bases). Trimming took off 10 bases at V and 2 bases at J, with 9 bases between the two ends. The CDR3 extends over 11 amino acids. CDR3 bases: TGTGCCACCAAGGGGGCCTACGAGCAGTACTTC. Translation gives CATKGAYEQYF.

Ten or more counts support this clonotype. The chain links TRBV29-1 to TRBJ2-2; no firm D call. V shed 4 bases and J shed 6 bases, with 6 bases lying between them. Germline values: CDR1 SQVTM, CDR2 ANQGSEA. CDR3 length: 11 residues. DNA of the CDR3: TGCAGCGTTGCAATGCCCGGGGAGCTGTTTTTT. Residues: CSVAMPGELFF.

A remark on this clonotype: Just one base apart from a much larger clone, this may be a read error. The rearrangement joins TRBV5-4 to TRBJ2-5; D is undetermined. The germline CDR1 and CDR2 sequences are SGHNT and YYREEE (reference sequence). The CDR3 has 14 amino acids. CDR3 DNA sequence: TGTGCCGGCAGCTCCGGTGGTGGAAAGGAGACCCAGTACTTC. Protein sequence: CAGSSGGGKETQYF.

In nucleotides, the CDR3 is TGCAGACCGTGTGGGGACAGGGAAAGCAATCAGCCCCAGCATTTT. This codes for CRPCGDRESNQPQHF. The chain is built from TRBV29-1 and TRBJ1-5; 9 bases agree with TRBD1. This CDR3 region has 15 residues. CDR1 and CDR2 (germline): SQVTM, ANQGSEA. The whole variable domain, remainder taken from reference TRBV29-1 and TRBJ1-5, is SAVISQKPSRDICQRGTSLTIQCQVDSQVTMMFWYRQQPGQSLTLIATANQGSEATYESGFVIDKFPISRPNLTFSTLTVSNMSPEDSSIYLCRPCGDRESNQPQHFGDGTRLSIL.

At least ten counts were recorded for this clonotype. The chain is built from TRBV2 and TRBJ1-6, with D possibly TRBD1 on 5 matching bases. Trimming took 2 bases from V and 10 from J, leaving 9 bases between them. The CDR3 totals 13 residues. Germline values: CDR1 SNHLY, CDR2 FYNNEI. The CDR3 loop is CASSEQGGSPLHF. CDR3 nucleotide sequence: TGTGCCAGCAGTGAACAGGGTGGGTCACCCCTCCACTTT.

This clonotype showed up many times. Here the CDR3 DNA reads TGTGCCAGCGACGGTTACTATGGCTACACCTTC. It encodes CASDGYYGYTF. This sequence joins TRBV6-2 or TRBV6-3 and TRBJ1-2, with no clear D. Germline-derived CDR1 and CDR2 are MNHEY and SVGEGT. V lost 8 bases and J 3 bases, leaving 7 bases between the germline ends. This CDR3 contains 11 residues.

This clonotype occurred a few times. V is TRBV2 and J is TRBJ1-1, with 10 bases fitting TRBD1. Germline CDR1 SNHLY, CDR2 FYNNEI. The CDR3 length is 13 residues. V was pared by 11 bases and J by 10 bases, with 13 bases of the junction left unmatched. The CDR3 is CAGHRERDRGAFF. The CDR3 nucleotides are TGTGCCGGCCACCGAGAGCGGGACAGGGGAGCTTTCTTT.

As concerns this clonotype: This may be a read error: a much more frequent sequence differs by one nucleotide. CDR3 sequence reads: CASSYSMGSSGIYEQFF. CDR3 nucleotides: TGTGCCAGCAGTTACTCGATGGGGTCTAGCGGGATTTACGAGCAGTTCTTC. The chain couples TRBV6-5 to TRBJ2-7, with 9 positions matching TRBD2. The end of the DNA fits TRBJ2-1 better, so the J call may be wrong. Germline assignment: CDR1 MNHEY and CDR2 SVGAGI. This CDR3 contains 17 residues.

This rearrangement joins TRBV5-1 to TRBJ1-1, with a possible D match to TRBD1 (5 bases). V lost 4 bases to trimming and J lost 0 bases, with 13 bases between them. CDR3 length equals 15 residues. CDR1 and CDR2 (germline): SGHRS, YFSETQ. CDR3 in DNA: TGCGCCAGCAGCGAACTACAGGTCATGAACACTGAAGCTTTCTTT. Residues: CASSELQVMNTEAFF.